Listed here are 13 T cell receptor beta chains from one sample, sequenced in a study of shared clonotypes between healthy human individuals. Clones were sequenced by immunoSEQ multiplex PCR, and TCRdb holds only the in-frame ones, with some missing. The sample includes hundreds of thousands of clones, approximately 79% of them seen just once. The material sequenced was memory CD4+ T cells sorted from blood. Subset defined: CD45RA-negative fraction. The receptor source for this set is a woman aged 25 to 45 in good health.

A note on this clone: The junction departs from the called germline gene at one end, perhaps through a read error. The chain is built from TRBV28 and TRBJ2-7; possibly TRBD2 for D (5 bases). Germline assignment: CDR1 MDHEN and CDR2 SYDVKM. The CDR3 extends over 11 amino acids. The CDR3 nucleotides read TGTGCCAGCAGTTCCCCGGGGAACTGGAACTTC. This sequence encodes CASSSPGNWNF.

The chain employs TRBV10-3 and TRBJ1-1; no clear D gene. Trimming stripped 3 bases from V and 8 bases from J, with 13 bases between. Germline V CDR1 and CDR2: ENHRY, SYGVKD. This CDR3 comprises 13 residues. CDR3 protein: CAISDPDRGEAFF. Here the CDR3 DNA reads TGTGCCATCAGTGACCCTGACCGGGGAGAAGCTTTCTTT.

This clone was seen once. The chain is built from TRBV28 and TRBJ2-1; D is perhaps TRBD2 (6 bases). The CDR3 consists of 16 residues. Trimming pared 4 bases from V and 2 bases from J, leaving 15 bases between. CDR1 and CDR2 (germline): MDHEN, SYDVKM. The CDR3 is CASSSFRGSTYNEQFF. The CDR3 region has the DNA TGTGCCAGCAGTTCTTTCCGGGGGTCAACCTACAATGAGCAGTTCTTC.

This clone has only one observation. The V gene is TRBV28, the J gene TRBJ2-7; D is undetermined. CDR1 is MDHEN and CDR2 is SYDVKM in the germline V gene. The CDR3 runs to 15 residues. Trimming took 2 bases from V and 2 from J, leaving 13 bases between them. The CDR3 loop reads CASSLVSDDTYEQYF. CDR3 nucleotides: TGTGCCAGCAGTTTAGTTTCGGATGATACCTACGAGCAGTACTTC. Supplemented by reference TRBV28 and TRBJ2-7, the full variable domain reads DVKVTQSSRYLVKRTGEKVFLECVQDMDHENMFWYRQDPGLGLRLIYFSYDVKMKEKGDIPEGYSVSREKKERFSLILESASTNQTSMYLCASSLVSDDTYEQYFGPGTRLTVT.

The J gene is TRBJ2-7, the V gene TRBV6-1, with a weak D call TRBD2 (6 bases). Germline V lookup: CDR1 MNHNS, CDR2 SASEGT. Trimming pared 2 bases from V and 6 bases from J, leaving 11 bases between. The CDR3 totals 13 residues. CDR3: CASSETSGLEQYF. The CDR3 coding sequence is TGTGCCAGCAGTGAAACCTCGGGACTCGAGCAGTACTTC.

The chain joins TRBV20-1 to TRBJ1-2; the D gene is possibly TRBD1 (6 bases). Germline loops: CDR1 DFQATT, CDR2 SNEGSKA (reference sequence). The CDR3 consists of 11 residues. In nucleotides, the CDR3 is TGCAGCTCCGAGGGGGAGTATGGCTACACCTTC. Residues: CSSEGEYGYTF.

The J gene is TRBJ2-3, the V gene TRBV5-4; no clear D. This CDR3 is 13 amino acids long. Between the trimmed V and J ends, which lost 2 bases and 5 bases, there was a span of 9 bases. Germline CDR1 SGHNT, CDR2 YYREEE (reference sequence). The CDR3 DNA is TGTGCCAGCAGCTTCGGGTACGGAGATACGCAGTATTTT. Translation gives CASSFGYGDTQYF.

This clone was recorded a few times. This rearrangement joins TRBV28 to TRBJ2-1; D may match TRBD1 or TRBD2 (6 bases each). Per the germline V gene, CDR1 is MDHEN and CDR2 is SYDVKM. The germline V and J ends were trimmed by 7 bases and 9 bases, with 22 bases remaining between them. The CDR3 contains 15 residues. The CDR3 loop is CASIIWGRAGSEQFF. In DNA, the CDR3 is TGTGCCAGCATCATCTGGGGGCGAGCGGGCAGTGAGCAGTTCTTC.

The chain has TRBV6-1 and TRBJ2-1; 8 bases line up with TRBD1. V gave up 7 bases and J gave up 7 bases; unmatched junction bases: 9. CDR3 length equals 14 residues. Germline V lookup: CDR1 MNHNS, CDR2 SASEGT. The CDR3 reads CASIWQGAGNEQFF. The CDR3 DNA sequence: TGTGCCAGCATCTGGCAGGGGGCGGGTAATGAGCAGTTCTTC.

This chain joins TRBV4-1 and TRBJ1-2, with TRBD1 matching 7 bases. Germline V gene lookup returns CDR1 MGHRA and CDR2 YSYEKL. The junction had 9 bases not matched to a gene; V was cut back by 5 bases and J by 3 bases. The CDR3 spans 15 residues. CDR3 residues: CASSTPTGTYYGYTF. As DNA, the CDR3 is TGCGCCAGCAGCACCCCGACAGGGACCTACTATGGCTACACCTTC.

The CDR3 DNA reads TGTGCCAGCAGCCCCGGGGGGGCGAGTGGAAACACCATATATTTT. It yields the protein CASSPGGASGNTIYF. The chain joins TRBV7-2 to TRBJ1-3, with a tentative D call TRBD1 (6 bases). Germline lookup yields CDR1 SGHTA and CDR2 FQGNSA. Between the trimmed V and J ends, which lost 5 bases and 3 bases, there was a span of 14 bases. CDR3 length equals 15 residues.

The gene calls are TRBV7-9 and TRBJ2-7; D is possibly TRBD2 (6 bases). Trimming cost V 2 bases and J 5 bases, with 13 bases left between them. Germline CDR1 SEHNR, CDR2 FQNEAQ (reference sequence). The CDR3 loop spans 14 amino acids. The CDR3 loop reads CASSLTGAGDEQYF. CDR3 bases: TGTGCCAGCAGCTTAACGGGAGCCGGGGACGAGCAGTACTTC.

V is TRBV2 and J is TRBJ2-7; the match to TRBD2 covers 9 bases. The CDR3 contains 15 residues. J lost 5 bases, V lost 11 bases, and 16 bases had no gene match. The germline V gene has CDR1 SNHLY and CDR2 FYNNEI. CDR3 in DNA: TGTGCCTGCAAAAGGGATAGCGGGAGAGGTCACGAGCAGTACTTC. Translated, it gives CACKRDSGRGHEQYF. The entire variable domain, with the rest obtained from reference TRBV2 and TRBJ2-7, is as follows: EPEVTQTPSHQVTQMGQEVILRCVPISNHLYFYWYRQILGQKVEFLVSFYNNEISEKSEIFDDQFSVERPDGSNFTLKIRSTKLEDSAMYFCACKRDSGRGHEQYFGPGTRLTVT.